These 32 T cell receptor beta chains came from one sample sequenced in a study of T cell changes during pregnancy in multiple sclerosis. This table comes from immunoSEQ multiplex PCR, and its TCRdb copy is limited to in-frame clones, with some not included. The table includes some 60,000 clones, about 90% detected once. The sequencing used peripheral blood, collected in the second trimester of pregnancy. These receptors came from a female donor in good health, enrolled as a control in a pregnancy study.

The rearrangement joins TRBV27 to TRBJ2-5; 13 nucleotides agree with TRBD2. Unmatched junction bases numbered 9, after V lost 5 bases and J lost 3 bases. The CDR3 is made up of 17 amino acids. CDR1 and CDR2 from the germline V gene are MNHEY and SMNVEV (reference sequence). The CDR3 spells CASSLIPLAGGEETQYF. As DNA, the CDR3 is TGTGCCAGCAGTCTAATACCACTAGCGGGGGGGGAAGAGACCCAGTACTTC.

The J gene is TRBJ1-5, the V gene TRBV19, with D uncertain. The CDR3 sequence is 14 residues long. V lost 10 bases, J lost 1 base, and 14 bases lay in between. Germline V gives CDR1 LNHDA, CDR2 SQIVND (reference sequence). CDR3 DNA: TGTGCCACCAGGAGGGCCGGGAGCAATCAGCCCCAGCATTTT. Protein product: CATRRAGSNQPQHF.

This clone occurred a few times. The genes are TRBV28 and TRBJ1-2; D is unresolved. This CDR3 has 11 residues. Trimming took off 8 bases at V and 6 bases at J, with 10 bases between the two ends. Germline loops: CDR1 MDHEN, CDR2 SYDVKM. CDR3 loop: CASRHPNGYTF. As DNA, the CDR3 is TGTGCCAGCCGTCATCCTAATGGCTACACCTTC.

CDR3: CASSLVSGEQYF. DNA for the CDR3: TGTGCCAGCAGTTTGGTCTCAGGAGAGCAGTACTTC. This chain joins TRBV28 and TRBJ2-7; D is undetermined. Germline lookup yields CDR1 MDHEN and CDR2 SYDVKM. This CDR3 is built from 12 residues. V lost 3 bases to trimming and J lost 7 bases, with 10 bases between them. Supplemented by reference TRBV28 and TRBJ2-7, the full variable domain reads DVKVTQSSRYLVKRTGEKVFLECVQDMDHENMFWYRQDPGLGLRLIYFSYDVKMKEKGDIPEGYSVSREKKERFSLILESASTNQTSMYLCASSLVSGEQYFGPGTRLTVT.

This clone was observed a single time. This chain connects TRBV27 to TRBJ2-2; 9 bases fit TRBD2. V was clipped by 3 bases and J by 6 bases; unmatched bases: 8. Germline assignment: CDR1 MNHEY and CDR2 SMNVEV (reference sequence). This CDR3 is built from 16 residues. The CDR3 loop is CASSFWAGGPSGELFF. The CDR3 DNA reads as TGTGCCAGCAGTTTCTGGGCGGGGGGGCCTTCCGGGGAGCTGTTTTTT.

The rearrangement uses TRBV5-4 and TRBJ2-1; TRBD2 matches 14 bases. The V gene end was trimmed by 4 bases and the J gene end by 9 bases; junction bases not matched to a gene: 6. CDR1 and CDR2 (germline): SGHNT, YYREEE (reference sequence). CDR3 size: 15 residues. CDR3 sequence (DNA): TGTGCCAGCAGCCTGCGGACTAGCGGGGGGACTGAGCAGTTCTTC. Amino acids: CASSLRTSGGTEQFF.

V gene TRBV4-2 combines with J gene TRBJ2-5; 9 nucleotides match TRBD2. Germline V lookup: CDR1 LGHNA, CDR2 YNFKEQ. Trimming took 0 bases from V and 5 from J; bases not matched to a gene: 4. The length of the CDR3 is 15 residues. CDR3 sequence reads: CASSQDRGTSETQYF. The DNA of the CDR3 is TGTGCCAGCAGCCAAGATCGGGGGACTAGCGAGACCCAGTACTTC.

The chain uses TRBV27 and TRBJ1-5; D remains unclear. This CDR3 comprises 11 residues. The V end was cut by 4 bases, the J end by 6 bases, with 4 bases between. The germline gives CDR1 MNHEY, CDR2 SMNVEV (reference sequence). The CDR3 protein is CASSSRQPQHF. In DNA, the CDR3 is TGTGCCAGCAGTTCCCGTCAGCCCCAGCATTTT.

J is TRBJ1-1 and V is TRBV11-2; tentative D call: TRBD1 (5 bases). Trimming left V 0 bases short and J 0 bases short, with 14 bases between. The CDR3 extends over 17 amino acids. Germline V lookup: CDR1 SGHAT, CDR2 FQNNGV. The CDR3 region has the DNA TGTGCCAGCAGCTTAGATGAACCCGACAGAGTGAACACTGAAGCTTTCTTT. It codes for CASSLDEPDRVNTEAFF.

V gene TRBV7-2 combines with J gene TRBJ2-5; D perhaps matches TRBD1 (6 bases). In germline, CDR1 is SGHTA, CDR2 FQGNSA. The V gene lost 6 bases and the J gene lost 5 bases, with 16 bases spanning the gap. The CDR3 loop spans 14 amino acids. The CDR3 region has the DNA TGTGCCAGCAGTCTCGGGACAACCGGCGAGACCCAGTACTTC. Translated: CASSLGTTGETQYF.

DNA for the CDR3: TGTGCCAGCAGTTCAGCCAGGGCATGGTACGAGCAGTACTTC. Protein: CASSSARAWYEQYF. The rearrangement joins TRBV27 to TRBJ2-7; possibly TRBD1 for D (5 bases). Germline V gene sequence: CDR1 MNHEY, CDR2 SMNVEV (reference sequence). The CDR3 has 14 residues. Trimming left V 4 bases short and J 4 bases short, with 14 bases between.

This chain joins TRBV2 and TRBJ2-1, with D perhaps matching TRBD1 (5 bases). The CDR3 has 12 amino acids. The ends were cut back, 5 bases at V and 6 bases at J, with 8 bases in the middle. The germline V gene encodes CDR1 SNHLY and CDR2 FYNNEI. CDR3 residues: CASSRQSNEQFF. In DNA, the CDR3 is TGTGCCAGCAGTAGACAGAGCAATGAGCAGTTCTTC.

V is TRBV28 and J is TRBJ2-3, with a weak D call TRBD1 (6 bases). Germline assignment: CDR1 MDHEN and CDR2 SYDVKM. Trimming stripped 2 bases from V and 3 bases from J, with 9 bases between. The CDR3 consists of 14 residues. The CDR3 nucleotides read TGTGCCAGCAGTTTAAATAGGGGGACAGATACGCAGTATTTT. This translates into CASSLNRGTDTQYF.

The rearrangement links TRBV5-8 to TRBJ2-1; 7 bases are shared with TRBD2. CDR3 size: 17 residues. J lost 4 bases, V lost 3 bases, and 13 bases had no gene match. Germline assignment: CDR1 SGHTS and CDR2 YDEGEE. The CDR3 DNA sequence: TGTGCCAGCAGCTGGAACCCTGGGGGGGGTTTATACAATGAGCAGTTCTTC. Translation gives CASSWNPGGGLYNEQFF.

This chain uses TRBV18 with TRBJ2-5, with 7 bases aligning to TRBD2. The CDR3 sequence is 13 residues long. J lost 5 bases, V lost 3 bases, and 3 bases had no gene match. Looked up from germline, CDR1 is KGHSH and CDR2 is LQKENI. CDR3 nucleotides: TGTGCCAGCTCACCCCGGCGGGGGGAGACCCAGTACTTC. Protein sequence: CASSPRRGETQYF. The whole variable domain, filled in from reference TRBV18 and TRBJ2-5, reads NAGVMQNPRHLVRRRGQEARLRCSPMKGHSHVYWYRQLPEEGLKFMVYLQKENIIDESGMPKERFSAEFPKEGPSILRIQQVVRGDSAAYFCASSPRRGETQYFGPGTRLLVL.

The gene calls are TRBV9 and TRBJ2-5; 7 positions match TRBD1. The CDR3 spans 14 residues. The germline gives CDR1 SGDLS, CDR2 YYNGEE. The ends lost 4 bases at V and 1 base at J; junction bases unmatched: 4. This chain's CDR3 is CASSTRQGQETQYF. CDR3 nucleotides: TGTGCCAGCAGCACGAGACAGGGCCAAGAGACCCAGTACTTC.

The chain couples TRBV15 to TRBJ1-5; D perhaps matches TRBD1 (5 bases). There are 15 residues in the CDR3. Per the germline V gene, CDR1 is LNHNV and CDR2 is YYDKDF (reference sequence). V dropped 5 bases and J dropped 1 base, with 12 bases sitting between them. Here the CDR3 DNA reads TGTGCCACCAGCCTCCGCGGGGCAAGCAATCAGCCCCAGCATTTT. It codes for CATSLRGASNQPQHF.

The chain carries TRBV11-2 and TRBJ2-1; 7 bases fit TRBD2. The germline CDR1 and CDR2 sequences are SGHAT and FQNNGV. V gave up 4 bases and J gave up 4 bases; unmatched junction bases: 10. The CDR3 length is 16 residues. The CDR3 sequence: CASSWRLAAVYNEQFF. CDR3 sequence (DNA): TGTGCCAGCAGCTGGCGTCTAGCGGCCGTATACAATGAGCAGTTCTTC.

The chain uses TRBV11-2 and TRBJ1-2, with 9 nucleotides matching TRBD1. Germline trimming cut 10 bases from V and 8 bases from J; bases unmatched to any gene: 14. CDR1 and CDR2 (germline): SGHAT, FQNNGV. The CDR3 runs to 14 residues. CDR3 in DNA: TGTGCCACGAACCGGGACAGGGACGGTTGGGGCTACACCTTC. Residues: CATNRDRDGWGYTF. The variable domain in full, completed from reference TRBV11-2 and TRBJ1-2, reads EAGVAQSPRYKIIEKRQSVAFWCNPISGHATLYWYQQILGQGPKLLIQFQNNGVVDDSQLPKDRFSAERLKGVDSTLKIQPAKLEDSAVYLCATNRDRDGWGYTFGSGTRLTVV.

The chain carries TRBV18 and TRBJ2-3, with a weak D call TRBD1 (5 bases). The length of the CDR3 is 14 residues. From germline, CDR1 is KGHSH and CDR2 LQKENI. The ends were cut back, 6 bases at V and 2 bases at J, with 12 bases in the middle. The DNA of the CDR3 is TGTGCCAGCTCGCCTGACAGATCCACAGATACGCAGTATTTT. Translation: CASSPDRSTDTQYF.

The chain combines TRBV10-3 with TRBJ1-2, with unresolved D. Looked up from germline, CDR1 is ENHRY and CDR2 is SYGVKD. Trimming removed 7 bases at V and 1 base at J, with 13 bases between. The CDR3 sequence is 14 residues long. For the CDR3, the DNA is TGTGCCATCATTAATCCGGAGTTTAACTATGGCTACACCTTC. Encoded protein: CAIINPEFNYGYTF.

The V gene is TRBV7-2, the J gene TRBJ2-7; 12 bases are a match to TRBD2. Looked up from germline, CDR1 is SGHTA and CDR2 is FQGNSA. V shed 2 bases, J shed 0 bases, and the junction held 5 bases outside the gene matches. CDR3 length: 17 residues. The CDR3 nucleotides read TGTGCCAGCAGCTTAAGCCCGACTAGCGGGAGCTCCTACGAGCAGTACTTC. Translation: CASSLSPTSGSSYEQYF.

The chain combines TRBV19 with TRBJ2-3, with a weak D call TRBD2 (7 bases). With 3 bases removed from V and 2 bases from J, the gap between germline ends came to 12 bases. From germline, CDR1 is LNHDA and CDR2 SQIVND (reference sequence). This CDR3 has 15 residues. The CDR3 loop reads CASSIGGRDTDTQYF. The CDR3 bases are TGTGCCAGTAGTATCGGGGGGCGTGACACAGATACGCAGTATTTT.

This clone was counted between two and nine times. This chain joins TRBV4-1 and TRBJ2-3; D uncertain. The CDR3 spans 12 residues. Germline V gives CDR1 MGHRA, CDR2 YSYEKL. The germline V and J ends were trimmed by 1 base and 8 bases, with 7 bases remaining between them. CDR3 region: CASSQATGTQYF. CDR3 DNA: TGCGCCAGCAGCCAAGCGACGGGTACGCAGTATTTT.

This chain connects TRBV7-8 to TRBJ2-5, with D maybe TRBD2 (6 bases). V lost 1 base and J lost 2, with 8 bases in between. The germline gives CDR1 SGHVS, CDR2 FQNEAQ. The CDR3 length is 14 residues. The CDR3 sequence: CASSLDGGQETQYF. CDR3 coding DNA: TGTGCCAGCAGCTTAGATGGGGGGCAAGAGACCCAGTACTTC.

The chain joins TRBV7-8 to TRBJ2-5; D gene unclear. This CDR3 comprises 13 residues. V lost 5 bases and J lost 5, with 12 bases in between. In germline, CDR1 is SGHVS, CDR2 FQNEAQ. The CDR3 is CASSPHIQETQYF. CDR3 in DNA: TGTGCCAGCAGCCCTCATATCCAGGAGACCCAGTACTTC.

The rearrangement links TRBV7-3 to TRBJ1-1, with D possibly being TRBD1 (6 bases). The CDR3 has 13 amino acids. CDR1 is SGHTA and CDR2 is FQGTGA in the germline V gene. Trimming took off 5 bases at V and 5 bases at J, with 12 bases between the two ends. The CDR3 is CASSTQGSTEAFF. The CDR3 bases are TGTGCCAGCAGCACCCAGGGGAGTACTGAAGCTTTCTTT.

The rearrangement links TRBV11-2 to TRBJ1-1; D possibly corresponds to TRBD1 (5 bases). Germline V gene data show CDR1 as SGHAT and CDR2 as FQNNGV. V was trimmed by 5 bases and J by 1 base, leaving 11 bases between them. The CDR3 length is 14 residues. As DNA, the CDR3 is TGTGCCAGCAGCCCAGGGATCCCGAACACTGAAGCTTTCTTT. The encoded protein is CASSPGIPNTEAFF.

The DNA of the CDR3 is TGTGCCAGCAGCTTGGCGGGAGCGGTAGATACGCAGTATTTT. It yields the protein CASSLAGAVDTQYF. The chain carries TRBV7-3 and TRBJ2-3; 7 positions agree with TRBD2. V lost 3 bases to trimming and J lost 5 bases; unmatched junction nucleotides: 5. The CDR3 contains 14 residues. Per germline, CDR1 SGHTA and CDR2 FQGTGA.

This rearrangement joins TRBV19 to TRBJ2-1; TRBD1 is a possible D gene (6 bases). The germline CDR1 and CDR2 sequences are LNHDA and SQIVND (reference sequence). The CDR3 extends over 14 amino acids. Trimming pared 10 bases from V and 3 bases from J, leaving 16 bases between. The CDR3 sequence is CATQRDIIYNEQFF. DNA of the CDR3: TGTGCCACACAACGGGACATCATCTACAATGAGCAGTTCTTC.

This clone was seen once. The chain has TRBV18 and TRBJ2-1, with 9 bases identical to TRBD2. The CDR3 totals 16 residues. Losses at the gene ends were 5 bases for V and 6 bases for J; bases not matched to a gene: 11. Germline V gene data show CDR1 as KGHSH and CDR2 as LQKENI. CDR3 in DNA: TGTGCCAGCTCATCGTCCGGGGCGGGAGGGCCCAATGAGCAGTTCTTC. It specifies CASSSSGAGGPNEQFF.

The gene calls are TRBV7-3 and TRBJ2-7; 7 nucleotides agree with TRBD2. J lost 2 bases, V lost 2 bases, and 6 bases had no gene match. CDR1 and CDR2 (germline): SGHTA, FQGTGA. This CDR3 spans 15 amino acids. This chain's CDR3 is CASSLGPSGTYEQYF. The CDR3 nucleotides are TGTGCCAGCAGCTTAGGTCCTAGCGGTACCTACGAGCAGTACTTC.